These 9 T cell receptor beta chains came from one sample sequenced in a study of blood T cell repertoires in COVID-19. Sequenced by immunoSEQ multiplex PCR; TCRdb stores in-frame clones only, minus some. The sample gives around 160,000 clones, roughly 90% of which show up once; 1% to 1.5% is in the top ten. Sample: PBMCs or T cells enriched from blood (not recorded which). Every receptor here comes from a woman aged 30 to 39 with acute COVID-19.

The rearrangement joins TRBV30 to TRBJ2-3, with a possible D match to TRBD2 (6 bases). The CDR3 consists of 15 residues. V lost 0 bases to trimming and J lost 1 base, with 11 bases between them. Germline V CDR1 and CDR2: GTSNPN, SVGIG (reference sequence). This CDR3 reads CAWSVGRGRTDTQYF. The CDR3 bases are TGTGCCTGGAGTGTAGGGCGGGGCCGCACAGATACGCAGTATTTT.

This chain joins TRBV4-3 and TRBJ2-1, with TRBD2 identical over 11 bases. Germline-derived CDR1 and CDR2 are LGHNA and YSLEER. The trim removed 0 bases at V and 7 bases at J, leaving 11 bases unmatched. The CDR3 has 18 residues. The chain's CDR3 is CASSQDVLAGGNWNEQFF. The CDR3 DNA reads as TGCGCCAGCAGCCAAGACGTCTTAGCGGGAGGGAATTGGAATGAGCAGTTCTTC.

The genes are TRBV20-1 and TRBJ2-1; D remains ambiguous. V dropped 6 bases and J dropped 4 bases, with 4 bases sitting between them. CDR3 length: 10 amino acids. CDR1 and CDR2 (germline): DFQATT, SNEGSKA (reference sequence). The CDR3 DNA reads TGCAGTGCATCGTACAATGAGCAGTTCTTC. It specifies CSASYNEQFF.

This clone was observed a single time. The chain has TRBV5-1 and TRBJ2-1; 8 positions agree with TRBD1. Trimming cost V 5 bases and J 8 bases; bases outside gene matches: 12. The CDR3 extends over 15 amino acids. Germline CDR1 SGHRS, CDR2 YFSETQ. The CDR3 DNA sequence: TGCGCCAGCAGTTCCGGGACAGGAGGAGGCGATGAGCAGTTCTTC. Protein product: CASSSGTGGGDEQFF. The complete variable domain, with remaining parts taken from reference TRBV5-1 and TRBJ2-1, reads KAGVTQTPRYLIKTRGQQVTLSCSPISGHRSVSWYQQTPGQGLQFLFEYFSETQRNKGNFPGRFSGRQFSNSRSEMNVSTLELGDSALYLCASSSGTGGGDEQFFGPGTRLTVL.

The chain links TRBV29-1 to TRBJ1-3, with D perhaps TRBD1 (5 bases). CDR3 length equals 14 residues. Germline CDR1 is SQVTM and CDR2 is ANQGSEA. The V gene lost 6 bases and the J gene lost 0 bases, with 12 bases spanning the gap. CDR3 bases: TGCAGCGTAGAGACAGCAAACTCTGGAAACACCATATATTTT. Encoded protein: CSVETANSGNTIYF.

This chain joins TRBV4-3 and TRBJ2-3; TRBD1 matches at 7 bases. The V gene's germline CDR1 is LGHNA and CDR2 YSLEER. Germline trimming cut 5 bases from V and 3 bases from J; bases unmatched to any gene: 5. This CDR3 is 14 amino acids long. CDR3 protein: CASSYRGPTDTQYF. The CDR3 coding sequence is TGCGCCAGCAGCTACAGGGGACCAACAGATACGCAGTATTTT.

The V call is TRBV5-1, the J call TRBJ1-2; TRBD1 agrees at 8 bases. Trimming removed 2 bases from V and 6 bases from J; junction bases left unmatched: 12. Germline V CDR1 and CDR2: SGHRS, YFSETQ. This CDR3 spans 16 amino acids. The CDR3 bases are TGCGCCAGCAGCTTATCCGCCAGCAGGGGGCATCATGGCTACACCTTC. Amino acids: CASSLSASRGHHGYTF.

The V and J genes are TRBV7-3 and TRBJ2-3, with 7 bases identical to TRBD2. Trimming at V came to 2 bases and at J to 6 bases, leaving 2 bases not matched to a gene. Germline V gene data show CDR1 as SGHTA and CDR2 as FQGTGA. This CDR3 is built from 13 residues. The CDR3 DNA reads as TGTGCCAGCAGCTTAGCGGGGGAGGATACGCAGTATTTT. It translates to CASSLAGEDTQYF.

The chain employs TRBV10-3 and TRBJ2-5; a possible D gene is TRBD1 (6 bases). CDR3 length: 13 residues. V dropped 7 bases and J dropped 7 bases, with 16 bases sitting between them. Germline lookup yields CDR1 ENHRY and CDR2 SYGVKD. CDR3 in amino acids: CAIMGDTRGTQYF. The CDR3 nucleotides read TGTGCCATCATGGGGGACACCCGGGGGACCCAGTACTTC.